Following are 16 T cell receptor beta chains from one sample sequenced in a study of CD8 T cells in ankylosing spondylitis. Study conclusions and caveats: Made up of eight highly homologous variants, a TCR beta motif appeared characteristic of ankylosing spondylitis blood.

MiXCR, run by TCRdb on the 5' RACE reads, gives a single entry per CDR3 protein. Seen here are 220,000 or so distinct CDR3 sequences, approximately 20% observed once, and the top ten hold under 45%. These TCRs' antigens remain unknown. Sequences were obtained from blood, either unsorted or a sorted T cell fraction (not recorded which). These receptors were obtained from a male donor with ankylosing spondylitis.

DNA for the CDR3: TGTGCCAGCATCGAGTCCGGGGCGACCGGGGAGCTGTTTTTT. Its protein product is CASIESGATGELFF. This sequence joins TRBV28 and TRBJ2-2; D could derive from TRBD1 or TRBD2 (5 bases each). The germline CDR1 and CDR2 sequences are MDHEN and SYDVKM. The CDR3 has 14 residues. Trimming took off 7 bases at V and 5 bases at J, with 14 bases between the two ends.

This clonotype was observed a handful of times. The chain employs TRBV15 and TRBJ2-1, with D uncertain. Trimming removed 6 bases from V and 2 bases from J, with 11 bases in between. The CDR3 is 14 residues long. Germline values: CDR1 LNHNV, CDR2 YYDKDF (reference sequence). The CDR3 is CATSQINAYNEQFF. CDR3 in DNA: TGTGCCACCAGTCAAATTAATGCCTACAATGAGCAGTTCTTC.

This clonotype has only a few counts. The gene calls are TRBV4-1 and TRBJ2-2; no clear D gene. Trimming removed 7 bases from V and 4 bases from J, with 16 bases in between. Germline V gives CDR1 MGHRA, CDR2 YSYEKL. This CDR3 contains 15 residues. The CDR3 DNA reads as TGCGCCAGCAAAATTGGTTGGGCGCTCACCGGGGAGCTGTTTTTT. Amino acid sequence: CASKIGWALTGELFF.

The rearrangement joins TRBV2 to TRBJ2-7, with D uncertain. Trimming left V 2 bases short and J 3 bases short, with 2 bases between. Germline V gene lookup returns CDR1 SNHLY and CDR2 FYNNEI. The CDR3 runs to 11 residues. CDR3 in amino acids: CASSERYEQYF. CDR3 coding DNA: TGTGCCAGCAGTGAACGCTACGAGCAGTACTTC. Drawing the rest from reference TRBV2 and TRBJ2-7, the complete variable domain is EPEVTQTPSHQVTQMGQEVILRCVPISNHLYFYWYRQILGQKVEFLVSFYNNEISEKSEIFDDQFSVERPDGSNFTLKIRSTKLEDSAMYFCASSERYEQYFGPGTRLTVT.

This clonotype was counted at least ten times. The CDR3 DNA reads TGCAGCGTTGACGGGGGGTCGAACTACAATGAGCAGTTCTTC. It codes for CSVDGGSNYNEQFF. This chain joins TRBV29-1 and TRBJ2-1, with 7 positions matching TRBD2. CDR3 length equals 14 residues. With 3 bases clipped from V and 3 bases from J, the junction kept 5 bases outside the gene matches. Germline-derived CDR1 and CDR2 are SQVTM and ANQGSEA.

The chain couples TRBV15 to TRBJ1-1, with no clear D. Germline CDR1 and CDR2: LNHNV and YYDKDF (reference sequence). Trimming pared 5 bases from V and 5 bases from J, leaving 15 bases between. The CDR3 runs to 14 residues. The CDR3 sequence is CATSPQDWETEAFF. CDR3 DNA: TGTGCCACCAGCCCCCAGGACTGGGAGACTGAAGCTTTCTTT.

The chain has TRBV20-1 and TRBJ2-7, with D perhaps matching TRBD1 (6 bases). CDR1 and CDR2 (germline): DFQATT, SNEGSKA (reference sequence). The CDR3 loop spans 14 amino acids. V lost 0 bases to trimming and J lost 0 bases, with 9 bases between them. CDR3 in amino acids: CSARDLQGSYEQYF. The CDR3 nucleotides read TGCAGTGCTAGAGATTTACAGGGCTCCTACGAGCAGTACTTC.

On this clonotype: Germline and junction disagree at one end, which may indicate a read error. The rearrangement links TRBV20-1 to TRBJ2-7, with 10 bases fitting TRBD1. The CDR3 extends over 14 amino acids. Per germline, CDR1 DFQATT and CDR2 SNEGSKA (reference sequence). The CDR3 loop reads CSANRDRGPYEHYF. The CDR3 DNA reads TGCAGTGCTAACCGGGACAGGGGCCCTTACGAGCACTACTTC.

The V gene is TRBV6-5, the J gene TRBJ2-1, with TRBD1 as a possible D gene (5 bases). V lost 0 bases, J lost 9 bases, and 9 bases lay in between. The CDR3 is 13 amino acids. Germline values: CDR1 MNHEY, CDR2 SVGAGI. The DNA of the CDR3 is TGTGCCAGCAGTTACTCAGGGGTAACTGAGCAGTTCTTC. Protein sequence: CASSYSGVTEQFF.

The gene calls are TRBV6-5 and TRBJ1-2, with a tentative D call TRBD1 (5 bases). CDR1 is MNHEY and CDR2 is SVGAGI in the germline V gene. V was pared by 0 bases and J by 6 bases, with 14 bases between. The CDR3 loop spans 15 amino acids. The CDR3, as DNA: TGTGCCAGCAGTTACTCCCCTGTCAGGGAGGATGGCTACACCTTC. Its protein product is CASSYSPVREDGYTF.

The chain uses TRBV13 and TRBJ1-6; D gene unclear. This CDR3 region has 12 residues. V was shortened by 4 bases and J by 7 bases, with 5 bases between the two germline ends. Germline CDR1 is PRHDT and CDR2 is FYEKMQ (reference sequence). The CDR3 is CASSSGNSPLHF. The CDR3 DNA follows: TGTGCCAGCAGCTCCGGGAATTCACCCCTCCACTTT.

The chain carries TRBV29-1 and TRBJ1-1; tentative D call: TRBD1 (5 bases). From germline, CDR1 is SQVTM and CDR2 ANQGSEA. Trimming left V 1 base short and J 8 bases short, with 8 bases between. This CDR3 spans 11 amino acids. CDR3 sequence reads: CSVEVREEAFF. CDR3 DNA: TGCAGCGTTGAAGTCAGGGAGGAAGCTTTCTTT.

The chain carries TRBV27 and TRBJ2-2; no definite D call. The CDR3 runs to 15 residues. Germline CDR1 MNHEY, CDR2 SMNVEV (reference sequence). V lost 6 bases and J 5 bases, leaving 16 bases between the germline ends. CDR3 sequence reads: CASRFGISGTGELFF. The CDR3 DNA reads TGTGCCAGCAGATTCGGAATTAGTGGGACCGGGGAGCTGTTTTTT.

The chain employs TRBV28 and TRBJ1-1; D uncertain. CDR3 size: 13 residues. V lost 5 bases and J 6 bases, leaving 13 bases between the germline ends. Per the germline V gene, CDR1 is MDHEN and CDR2 is SYDVKM. The CDR3 DNA reads as TGTGCCAGCAGTCCCTCTAATGGGCCTGAAGCTTTCTTT. This gives the protein CASSPSNGPEAFF.

The rearrangement uses TRBV7-8 and TRBJ1-3; D remains ambiguous. V dropped 0 bases and J dropped 4 bases, with 13 bases sitting between them. This CDR3 contains 16 residues. Per the germline V gene, CDR1 is SGHVS and CDR2 is FQNEAQ. The CDR3 spells CASSLAANPTGNTIYF. In nucleotides, the CDR3 is TGTGCCAGCAGCTTAGCTGCCAATCCTACAGGAAACACCATATATTTT.

The chain links TRBV4-1 to TRBJ2-3; no definite D call. The CDR3 is 15 residues long. Germline CDR1 and CDR2: MGHRA and YSYEKL. The ends were cut back, 4 bases at V and 3 bases at J, with 14 bases in the middle. The CDR3: CASSPAQVSTDTQYF. The CDR3 region has the DNA TGCGCCAGCAGCCCGGCGCAGGTTTCGACAGATACGCAGTATTTT.